This T cell receptor beta chain stems from a study of OX40 agonist ivuxolimab in advanced cancers. Sequencing was performed with immunoSEQ multiplex PCR; in TCRdb, only in-frame clones are kept and a portion is missing. Of more than 35,000 clones listed, about 74% are singletons. Trimming took 3 bases from V and 8 from J; bases not matched to a gene: 9. Per germline, CDR1 WSHSY and CDR2 SAAADI. This CDR3 has 15 residues. The chain links TRBV10-2 to TRBJ1-2; TRBD1 matches at 10 bases. The sequence derives from an adult with an advanced solid tumor such as melanoma, head and neck, liver or kidney cancer. Specimen: CD4+ or CD8+ T cells sorted from blood, collected in a trial of the OX40 agonist ivuxolimab. The CDR3 protein is CASSDHTDRGQGYTF. CDR3 coding DNA: TGCGCCAGCAGTGACCATACTGACAGGGGGCAAGGCTACACCTTC.